The 17 T cell receptor beta chains below were found in one sample sequenced in a study of regulatory dendritic cells for organ transplantation. Their antigen targets remain unknown. CFSE-labeled sorted T cells met regulatory or mature dendritic cells for about five days. Repertoires were generated with immunoSEQ multiplex PCR, while TCRdb's copy carries only in-frame clones and drops some. The table lists about 20,000 clones, 80% to 90% of them singletons. The sequenced sample was naive CD4+ T cells from blood cultured with regulatory dendritic cells. This sample's subset: CD45RA+ naive T cells. All receptors come from a human donor in good health.

V is TRBV30 and J is TRBJ1-4, with a weak D call TRBD1 (5 bases). Trimming pared 0 bases from V and 5 bases from J, leaving 10 bases between. Germline CDR1 GTSNPN, CDR2 SVGIG (reference sequence). The CDR3 is 14 residues long. The CDR3 sequence is CAWSVLHRNEKLFF. In DNA, the CDR3 is TGTGCCTGGAGTGTCCTTCACAGGAATGAAAAACTGTTTTTT.

The chain is built from TRBV7-9 and TRBJ2-7; the D gene is possibly TRBD1 (5 bases). The CDR3 is made up of 15 amino acids. V was pared by 1 base and J by 5 bases, with 15 bases between. Germline V CDR1 and CDR2: SEHNR, FQNEAQ (reference sequence). In DNA form, the CDR3 reads TGTGCCAGCAGCTTAGTTAGGCAGGGCTTCGACGAGCAGTACTTC. It specifies CASSLVRQGFDEQYF.

This chain joins TRBV29-1 and TRBJ1-2, with 7 nucleotides matching TRBD1. The CDR3 runs to 12 residues. V gave up 3 bases and J gave up 7 bases; unmatched junction bases: 5. From germline, CDR1 is SQVTM and CDR2 ANQGSEA. The CDR3 DNA reads TGCAGCGTTGACAGGGGGAGGTCTGGCTACACCTTC. The encoded protein is CSVDRGRSGYTF.

This rearrangement joins TRBV27 to TRBJ2-5, with 16 positions matching TRBD2. The CDR3 has 16 amino acids. Germline V gene lookup returns CDR1 MNHEY and CDR2 SMNVEV (reference sequence). V lost 8 bases and J lost 5; bases outside the gene matches: 8. The CDR3 region is CASRGTSGGAFETQYF. CDR3 nucleotide sequence: TGTGCCAGCCGTGGGACTAGCGGGGGGGCCTTTGAGACCCAGTACTTC.

V is TRBV6-5 and J is TRBJ1-2; D is uncertain. Trimming removed 6 bases from V and 10 bases from J, with 15 bases in between. Germline loops: CDR1 MNHEY, CDR2 SVGAGI. CDR3 size: 12 residues. CDR3 in amino acids: CASSQAPAFYTF. CDR3 DNA: TGTGCCAGCAGCCAAGCACCGGCTTTCTACACCTTC.

V is TRBV7-9 and J is TRBJ2-7; weak D call: TRBD1 (6 bases). Germline V lookup: CDR1 SEHNR, CDR2 FQNEAQ (reference sequence). With 4 bases removed from V and 2 bases from J, the gap between germline ends came to 12 bases. The CDR3 runs 14 residues. DNA of the CDR3: TGTGCCAGCAGCTCAGGGGTCTTGGCCTACGAGCAGTACTTC. The encoded protein is CASSSGVLAYEQYF.

This clone was detected only a few times. This sequence joins TRBV4-3 and TRBJ1-4, with D maybe TRBD1 (5 bases). Germline CDR1 reads LGHNA; CDR2 reads YSLEER. V lost 1 base and J 8 bases, leaving 11 bases between the germline ends. The CDR3 covers 14 residues. CDR3 sequence reads: CASSQVGHGEKLFF. CDR3 sequence (DNA): TGCGCCAGCAGCCAAGTAGGACATGGGGAAAAACTGTTTTTT.

The V call is TRBV4-1, the J call TRBJ2-5, with 7 bases identical to TRBD2. CDR1 is MGHRA, CDR2 YSYEKL, per germline. V was clipped by 4 bases and J by 4 bases; unmatched bases: 18. The CDR3 loop spans 18 amino acids. The DNA for the CDR3 is TGCGCCAGCAGCCCACGACCCGAGACTAGCTTAAAGACAGAGACCCAGTACTTC. Residues: CASSPRPETSLKTETQYF.

The V and J genes are TRBV28 and TRBJ1-4; tentative D call: TRBD1 (6 bases). V lost 3 bases and J 4 bases, leaving 12 bases between the germline ends. CDR1 is MDHEN and CDR2 is SYDVKM in the germline V gene. The CDR3 runs 15 residues. CDR3 coding DNA: TGTGCCAGCAGTTTGGCAGACAGGCTTAATGAAAAACTGTTTTTT. Translated: CASSLADRLNEKLFF.

V gene TRBV4-2 combines with J gene TRBJ2-5, with D possibly being TRBD2 (6 bases). The CDR3 sequence is 14 residues long. The germline V and J ends were trimmed by 0 bases and 10 bases, with 15 bases remaining between them. Germline lookup yields CDR1 LGHNA and CDR2 YNFKEQ. The CDR3 is CASSQDLRLEGQYF. CDR3 bases: TGTGCCAGCAGCCAAGACCTTAGGCTGGAGGGCCAGTACTTC.

The V and J genes are TRBV18 and TRBJ2-5; no clear D. The CDR3 is made up of 12 amino acids. V was pared by 1 base and J by 4 bases, with 4 bases between. The germline V gene has CDR1 KGHSH and CDR2 LQKENI. CDR3 residues: CASSPRGETQYF. CDR3 DNA: TGTGCCAGCTCACCACGGGGAGAGACCCAGTACTTC.

The chain carries TRBV19 and TRBJ1-6; D unclear. This CDR3 contains 14 residues. CDR1 is LNHDA, CDR2 SQIVND, per germline (reference sequence). Trimming removed 10 bases at V and 5 bases at J, with 15 bases between. Here the CDR3 reads CATAPGSNNSPLHF. The CDR3 DNA is TGTGCCACCGCCCCGGGGTCAAATAATTCACCCCTCCACTTT.

V gene TRBV15 combines with J gene TRBJ1-5, with D possibly being TRBD1 (6 bases). V was shortened by 0 bases and J by 0 bases, with 15 bases between the two germline ends. The length of the CDR3 is 18 residues. Germline V gene sequence: CDR1 LNHNV, CDR2 YYDKDF (reference sequence). CDR3 amino acids: CATSRDGIRGDSNQPQHF. In DNA form, the CDR3 reads TGTGCCACCAGCAGAGATGGGATAAGGGGGGATAGCAATCAGCCCCAGCATTTT.

The V gene is TRBV9, the J gene TRBJ2-3; D is unresolved. The V end was cut by 2 bases, the J end by 4 bases, with 14 bases between. Germline V gives CDR1 SGDLS, CDR2 YYNGEE. The CDR3 covers 15 residues. CDR3 sequence (DNA): TGTGCCAGCAGCGTCGCCGGGTTTGGTGCAGATACGCAGTATTTT. This sequence encodes CASSVAGFGADTQYF.

The chain links TRBV7-2 to TRBJ2-3, with 7 bases aligning to TRBD1. Losses at the gene ends were 3 bases for V and 2 bases for J; bases not matched to a gene: 8. CDR1 SGHTA and CDR2 FQGNSA come from the germline V gene. The CDR3 totals 16 residues. Written as DNA, the CDR3 is TGTGCCAGCAGCTTTACCGGGACAGCCTTCACAGATACGCAGTATTTT. Its protein is CASSFTGTAFTDTQYF.

V and J are TRBV7-9 and TRBJ2-7, with 7 bases lining up with TRBD2. V was clipped by 3 bases and J by 6 bases; unmatched bases: 2. The V gene's germline CDR1 is SEHNR and CDR2 FQNEAQ (reference sequence). CDR3 length: 12 amino acids. The CDR3 protein is CASSFSGGEQYF. The CDR3 DNA follows: TGTGCCAGCAGCTTCTCGGGGGGCGAGCAGTACTTC.

The chain is built from TRBV15 and TRBJ1-1, with a tentative D call TRBD1 (5 bases). Trimming removed 3 bases at V and 4 bases at J, with 12 bases between. From germline, CDR1 is LNHNV and CDR2 YYDKDF (reference sequence). There are 14 residues in the CDR3. The CDR3 DNA follows: TGTGCCACCAGCAGGGACATCTTGGGCACTGAAGCTTTCTTT. Amino acids: CATSRDILGTEAFF.